The clone carrying this T cell receptor beta chain was detected a few times. Antigen unknown. This table comes from immunoSEQ multiplex PCR, and its TCRdb copy is limited to in-frame clones, with some not included. Among 130,000 or so clones, around 94% were seen once, and the ten largest hold around 7%. The data stem from a study of T cell responses to AZD1222 COVID-19 vaccine. The germline V gene encodes CDR1 ENHRY and CDR2 SYGVKD. V was pared by 7 bases and J by 2 bases, with 11 bases between. The CDR3 is 13 residues long. Findings and limits, study-wide: Among the donors, most were white British and more were female, and clonal diversity was possibly underestimated.

The origin of this receptor is an adult in good health. Specimen: peripheral blood, collected on day 0 of AZD1222 vaccination. The chain recombines TRBV10-3 with TRBJ1-2, with D hard to call. In DNA form, the CDR3 reads TGTGCCATCACGCGGGCCGTAAACTATGGCTACACCTTC. It specifies CAITRAVNYGYTF.